Below, one TCR beta chain is given with its context. These data belong to a study of Ad26.COV2.S vaccination and SARS-CoV-2 variants. The V segment lost 3 bases and the J segment 10 bases; nucleotides outside the gene matches: 6. This CDR3 contains 13 residues. Germline V gene sequence: CDR1 KGHSH, CDR2 LQKENI. Using immunoSEQ multiplex PCR, the repertoire was profiled, and TCRdb retains in-frame clones only, with some absent. The top ten hold just under 3% of the sample, which has a few hundred thousand clones, around 88% seen once. Treatment: about 20 received Ad26.COV2.S at low or high dose, single or two shots; about 5 received placebo; per-sample allocation not given. Material that was analyzed had been drawn on day 63 after the first vaccine or placebo injection.

The input for sequencing was peripheral blood, taken in a trial of Ad26.COV2.S vaccine versus placebo. This receptor was obtained from a person between 18 and 60 years old who received the Ad26.COV2.S COVID-19 vaccine or a placebo. This chain uses TRBV18 with TRBJ1-5, with 7 positions matching TRBD1. CDR3 coding DNA: TGTGCCAGCTCACCGTCAACAGGGGACCCCCAGCATTTT. It translates to CASSPSTGDPQHF.